This TCR beta chain was observed in a study of blood T cell repertoires in COVID-19. The overall study: Whether acute or convalescent, the COVID-19 samples came from the United States, Italy and Spain.

CDR1 and CDR2 from the germline V gene are GTSNPN and SVGIG (reference sequence). This CDR3 has 14 residues. With V trimmed by 1 base and J by 3 bases, 4 bases remained unmatched. Profiling relied on immunoSEQ multiplex PCR, and the TCRdb table lists in-frame clones only, not all of them. The repertoire holds approximately 100,000 clones, with roughly 85% as singletons. V usage is TRBV30 and J usage is TRBJ1-2; 8 nucleotides match TRBD1. Material for sequencing was peripheral blood. The origin of this receptor is a woman aged 65 to 85 with active or convalescent COVID-19. The CDR3 here is CAWSGGQGDYGYTF. The CDR3 coding sequence is TGTGCCTGGAGTGGAGGACAGGGTGACTATGGCTACACCTTC.